The clone carrying this T cell receptor (beta chain) was found a few times. The sample comes from a study of cytomegalovirus exposure and HLA in healthy donors. Primers included in the PCR were 60 Vbeta and 13 Jbeta primers. Assay: immunoSEQ multiplex PCR; the TCRdb copy retains only in-frame clones and omits some. The sample consists of 150,000 to 180,000 clones, approximately 75% of them appearing once. V shed 5 bases and J shed 0 bases, with 12 bases lying between them. The germline CDR1 and CDR2 sequences are MNHEY and SVGAGI. This CDR3 is built from 15 residues. The receptor was derived from a man younger than 35 in good health and CMV-seronegative. The sample was PBMCs. The J gene is TRBJ2-3, the V gene TRBV6-5; D perhaps matches TRBD1 (5 bases). This CDR3 is CASSGETASTDTQYF. CDR3 in DNA: TGTGCCAGCAGTGGAGAGACAGCTAGCACAGATACGCAGTATTTT.